Below, 5 T cell receptor beta chains from the same sample are listed, as sequenced in a study of blood T cell repertoires in COVID-19. Here immunoSEQ multiplex PCR was the method, and the copy in TCRdb shows in-frame clones only, minus some. Of 200,000 to 250,000 clones listed, around 83% are singletons. Specimen: peripheral blood. The receptor set was obtained from a man aged 40-55 years with acute or convalescent COVID-19.

The chain carries TRBV2 and TRBJ1-6; D gene uncertain. CDR1 and CDR2 (germline): SNHLY, FYNNEI. This CDR3 is 13 amino acids long. Between the trimmed V and J ends, which lost 7 bases and 7 bases, there was a span of 11 bases. CDR3 amino acids: CASKNSQNSPLHF. The CDR3 DNA reads as TGTGCCAGCAAGAACAGTCAGAATTCACCCCTCCACTTT.

This chain uses TRBV5-4 with TRBJ1-4; tentative D call: TRBD1 (5 bases). Germline V gives CDR1 SGHNT, CDR2 YYREEE (reference sequence). CDR3 size: 15 residues. Trimming left V 3 bases short and J 3 bases short, with 12 bases between. CDR3 nucleotides: TGTGCCAGCAGCTCCACGGGACTCTCTAATGAAAAACTGTTTTTT. Protein sequence: CASSSTGLSNEKLFF. The full variable domain, its missing parts supplied by reference TRBV5-4 and TRBJ1-4, is ETGVTQSPTHLIKTRGQQVTLRCSSQSGHNTVSWYQQALGQGPQFIFQYYREEENGRGNFPPRFSGLQFPNYSSELNVNALELDDSALYLCASSSTGLSNEKLFFGSGTQLSVL.

The genes are TRBV15 and TRBJ2-1, with D maybe TRBD1 (6 bases). V lost 0 bases to trimming and J lost 2 bases, with 17 bases between them. Germline V gene lookup returns CDR1 LNHNV and CDR2 YYDKDF (reference sequence). The CDR3 sequence is 18 residues long. The CDR3 spells CATSRDFRHRTAYNEQFF. The CDR3 region has the DNA TGTGCCACCAGCAGAGATTTCCGCCATAGGACAGCCTACAATGAGCAGTTCTTC.

This chain links TRBV5-5 with TRBJ2-5; possible D gene TRBD2, 5 bases. The V and J ends lost 0 bases and 5 bases respectively, with 11 bases between them. The CDR3 spans 14 residues. Per germline, CDR1 SGHKS and CDR2 YYEKEE (reference sequence). CDR3 region: CASSLAGNRETQYF. CDR3 nucleotide sequence: TGTGCCAGCAGCTTGGCGGGGAACCGGGAGACCCAGTACTTC.

The gene calls are TRBV28 and TRBJ1-5; D possibly corresponds to TRBD1 (5 bases). V was clipped by 5 bases and J by 1 base, with 12 bases between them. This CDR3 spans 15 amino acids. Looked up from germline, CDR1 is MDHEN and CDR2 is SYDVKM. The CDR3 here is CASSPWRGSNQPQHF. The CDR3 bases are TGTGCCAGCAGTCCGTGGCGGGGGAGCAATCAGCCCCAGCATTTT.